A selection of T cell receptor beta chains follows, all from one sample in a study of blood T cell repertoires in COVID-19. This table comes from immunoSEQ multiplex PCR, and its TCRdb copy is limited to in-frame clones, with some not included. Among about 370,000 clones listed, 89% were seen once. Sequenced material: peripheral blood. These receptor sequences come from a woman aged 25 to 45 with COVID-19, enrolled during active disease. The CDR3 runs from the conserved cysteine through the conserved F or W. The order of the fields is J gene, clone size, V gene, D gene, CDR3 protein, CDR3 DNA. The D gene is left open where the match is weak. A clone size is listed for some rows: how often the clone was seen (once, few, many), or a class if it is expanded.

TRBJ2-7	-	TRBV4-3	-	CASSLGRGVPYEQYF	TGCGCCAGCAGCCTGGGCAGGGGAGTTCCCTACGAGCAGTACTTC
TRBJ1-6	-	TRBV4-3	-	CASSQDLGTGDNNSPLHF	TGCGCCAGCAGCCAAGATCTTGGAACAGGAGATAATAATTCACCCCTCCACTTT
TRBJ2-1	-	TRBV7-8	TRBD2	CASSLRLAVHEQFF	TGTGCCAGCAGCTTAAGACTAGCTGTGCATGAGCAGTTCTTC
TRBJ2-1	few	TRBV25-1	-	CASSEGAAADEQFF	TGTGCCAGCAGTGAAGGTGCGGCCGCGGATGAGCAGTTCTTC
TRBJ2-5	-	TRBV5-4	TRBD2	CASSLGGGRGTQYF	TGTGCCAGCAGCTTAGGTGGGGGGAGGGGGACCCAGTACTTC
TRBJ2-5	-	TRBV3-1/TRBV3-2	-	CASSQRGLAQETQYF	TGTGCCAGCAGCCAACGTGGTTTAGCCCAAGAGACCCAGTACTTC
TRBJ2-7	-	TRBV27	-	CASSDGVDSYEQYF	TGTGCCAGCAGTGACGGGGTAGACTCCTACGAGCAGTACTTC
TRBJ1-3	-	TRBV2	-	CASTNDRFSGNTIYF	TGTGCCAGCACCAATGACAGATTCTCTGGAAACACCATATATTTT
TRBJ1-3	once	TRBV2	TRBD1	CASSDMASVALQGAGNTIYF	TGTGCCAGCAGTGACATGGCTTCCGTGGCACTACAGGGGGCTGGAAACACCATATATTTT
TRBJ1-4	-	TRBV7-9	TRBD1	CASSFGQGEKLFF	TGTGCCAGCAGCTTTGGACAGGGGGAAAAACTGTTTTTT
TRBJ2-5	once	TRBV19	-	CASSLQGTETQYF	TGTGCCAGTAGCTTACAGGGTACAGAGACCCAGTACTTC
TRBJ1-1	-	TRBV3-1/TRBV3-2	-	CASSPGGATEAFF	TGTGCCAGCAGCCCCGGCGGGGCCACTGAAGCTTTCTTT
TRBJ2-5	-	TRBV10-2	-	CASSEGVAGREETQYF	TGCGCCAGCAGTGAAGGTGTGGCGGGAAGGGAAGAGACCCAGTACTTC
TRBJ1-3	-	TRBV10-3	TRBD1	CAITPGQGVPGNTIYF	TGTGCCATCACCCCGGGACAGGGAGTCCCTGGAAACACCATATATTTT
TRBJ2-1	-	TRBV5-5	TRBD1	CASRLTGGSSYNEQFF	TGTGCCAGCAGGTTGACAGGGGGGAGCTCCTACAATGAGCAGTTCTTC
TRBJ2-2	-	TRBV19	TRBD2	CASSMVAGASGELFF	TGTGCCAGTAGTATGGTAGCGGGAGCTAGCGGGGAGCTGTTTTTT
TRBJ2-6	-	TRBV7-9	-	CASPRGGANVLTF	TGTGCCTCCCCCCGAGGGGGGGCCAACGTCCTGACTTTC
TRBJ1-5	-	TRBV7-9	TRBD1	CASSLTGNQPQHF	TGTGCCAGCAGTTTGACAGGGAATCAGCCCCAGCATTTT
TRBJ2-5	-	TRBV30	-	CAWNEGYQETQYF	TGTGCCTGGAACGAGGGCTACCAAGAGACCCAGTACTTC
TRBJ2-3	-	TRBV11-3	TRBD2	CASSSGGATDTQYF	TGTGCCAGCAGTAGCGGGGGGGCCACAGATACGCAGTATTTT
TRBJ2-1	-	TRBV11-3	TRBD2	CASSRREGAYNEQFF	TGTGCCAGCAGTAGGCGGGAGGGTGCCTACAATGAGCAGTTCTTC
TRBJ1-4	-	TRBV27	-	CASSSRPRAGFREKLFF	TGTGCCAGCAGTTCCCGCCCCCGGGCAGGGTTTCGGGAAAAACTGTTTTTT
TRBJ2-3	-	TRBV5-4	-	CASSLRQHTDTQYF	TGTGCCAGCAGCTTGAGACAGCACACAGATACGCAGTATTTT
TRBJ1-6	-	TRBV23-1	TRBD1	CASRKGQGHNSPLHF	TGCGCCAGCAGAAAAGGACAGGGTCATAATTCACCCCTCCACTTT
TRBJ1-1	-	TRBV3-1/TRBV3-2	-	CASSRNIRQGEAFF	TGTGCCAGCAGCCGCAATATTCGTCAGGGTGAAGCTTTCTTT
TRBJ2-2	-	TRBV24-1	-	CATSDYYRGLSTGELFF	TGTGCCACCAGTGACTATTACCGGGGGTTGAGCACCGGGGAGCTGTTTTTT
TRBJ2-1	few	TRBV10-1	-	CASSEGGKYNEQFF	TGCGCCAGCAGTGAGGGGGGGAAATACAATGAGCAGTTCTTC
TRBJ2-1	-	TRBV7-9	-	CASAGDEQFF	TGTGCCAGCGCAGGTGATGAGCAGTTCTTC
TRBJ2-1	few	TRBV10-1	-	CASRRALSSYNEQFF	TGCGCCAGCAGGAGGGCTTTAAGTTCCTACAATGAGCAGTTCTTC
TRBJ2-2	-	TRBV9	TRBD2	CASSLRTSGTGGELFF	TGTGCCAGCAGCTTACGGACTAGCGGGACGGGCGGGGAGCTGTTTTTT
TRBJ1-1	-	TRBV7-2	-	CASSLDTGYEAFF	TGTGCCAGCAGCTTAGATACAGGATATGAAGCTTTCTTT